Below are 4 T cell receptor beta chains sequenced from a single sample in a study of regulatory T cells in long-lasting Graves disease. Regarding time point: newly diagnosed GD, antithyroid drugs for less than 3 months. After RNA was extracted from PBMCs, the TCR library was made from it. Combining iRepertoire HTBI primers with Arm-PCR of CDR3 regions, the authors built TCR beta libraries. A single record per CDR3 protein comes from TCRdb applying MiXCR to the multiplex PCR reads. This repertoire shows some 250,000 distinct CDR3 sequences, 15% to 20% found once; its top ten account for around 13%. These data also formed part of another study, on T cells in Graves' hyperthyroidism and ophthalmopathy.

The source was peripheral blood mononuclear cells (PBMCs), collected at new diagnosis, from a patient treated with antithyroid drugs. All receptors derive from a woman under 40 with Graves disease.

In its sample, this clonotype was seen many times. The chain has TRBV20-1 and TRBJ1-2; D is perhaps TRBD1 (5 bases). Trimming removed 5 bases at V and 4 bases at J, with 14 bases between. The CDR3 is 13 amino acids. Per germline, CDR1 DFQATT and CDR2 SNEGSKA (reference sequence). In nucleotides, the CDR3 is TGCAGTGCTTCGCAGGGACTGAGCTATGGCTACACCTTC. It translates to CSASQGLSYGYTF.

This clonotype was observed a handful of times. V gene TRBV19 combines with J gene TRBJ1-5; D remains ambiguous. The CDR3 is 15 residues long. CDR1 is LNHDA and CDR2 is SQIVND in the germline V gene (reference sequence). V was pared by 5 bases and J by 3 bases, with 14 bases between. The CDR3 DNA sequence: TGTGCCAGTAGTTCCTTACGGGGTCTCAATCAGCCCCAGCATTTT. It yields the protein CASSSLRGLNQPQHF.

This clonotype appeared many times. The chain employs TRBV20-1 and TRBJ1-1, with 7 positions matching TRBD1. Germline assignment: CDR1 DFQATT and CDR2 SNEGSKA (reference sequence). Losses at the gene ends were 3 bases for V and 5 bases for J; bases not matched to a gene: 12. The CDR3 has 15 residues. The CDR3 DNA reads as TGCAGTGCTAGTACTACGGCACAGGGGTGGACTGAAGCTTTCTTT. The encoded protein is CSASTTAQGWTEAFF.

This clonotype occurred many times. V is TRBV12-3 or TRBV12-4 and J is TRBJ1-3; D unclear. The V gene lost 3 bases and the J gene lost 8 bases, with 14 bases spanning the gap. The CDR3 totals 14 residues. The CDR3 loop reads CASSFPGVVDTIYF. CDR3 nucleotide sequence: TGTGCCAGCAGTTTTCCAGGAGTGGTGGACACCATATATTTT.